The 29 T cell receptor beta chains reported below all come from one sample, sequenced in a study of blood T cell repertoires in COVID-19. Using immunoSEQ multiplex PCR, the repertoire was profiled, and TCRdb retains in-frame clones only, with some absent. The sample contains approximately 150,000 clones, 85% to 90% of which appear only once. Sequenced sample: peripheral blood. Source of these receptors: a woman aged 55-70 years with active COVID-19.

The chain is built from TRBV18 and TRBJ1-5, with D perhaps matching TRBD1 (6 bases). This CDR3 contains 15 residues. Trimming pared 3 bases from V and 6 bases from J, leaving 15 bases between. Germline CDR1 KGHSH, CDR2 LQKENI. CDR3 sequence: CASSPQTNRVQPQHF. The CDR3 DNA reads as TGTGCCAGCTCACCCCAAACAAACAGGGTTCAGCCCCAGCATTTT.

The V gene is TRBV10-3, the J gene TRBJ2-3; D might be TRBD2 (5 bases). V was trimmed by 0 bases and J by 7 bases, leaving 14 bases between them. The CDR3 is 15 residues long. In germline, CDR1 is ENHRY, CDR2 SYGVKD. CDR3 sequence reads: CAISESIDSAYTQYF. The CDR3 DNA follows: TGTGCCATCAGTGAGTCGATAGATAGCGCTTATACGCAGTATTTT.

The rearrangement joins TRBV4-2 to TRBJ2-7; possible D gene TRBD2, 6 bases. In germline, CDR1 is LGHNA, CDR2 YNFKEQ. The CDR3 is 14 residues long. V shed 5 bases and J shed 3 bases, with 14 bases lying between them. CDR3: CASSEALGGYEQYF. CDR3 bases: TGTGCCAGCAGCGAAGCCCTGGGGGGCTACGAGCAGTACTTC.

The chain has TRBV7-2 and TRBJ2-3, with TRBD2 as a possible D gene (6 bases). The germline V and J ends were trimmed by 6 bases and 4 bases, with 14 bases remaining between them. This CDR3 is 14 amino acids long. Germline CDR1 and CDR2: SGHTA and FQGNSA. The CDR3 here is CASRQTVAADTQYF. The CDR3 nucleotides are TGTGCCAGCAGACAAACCGTAGCGGCAGATACGCAGTATTTT. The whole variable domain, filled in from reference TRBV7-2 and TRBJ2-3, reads GAGVSQSPSNKVTEKGKDVELRCDPISGHTALYWYRQSLGQGLEFLIYFQGNSAPDKSGLPSDRFSAERTGGSVSTLTIQRTQQEDSAVYLCASRQTVAADTQYFGPGTRLTVL.

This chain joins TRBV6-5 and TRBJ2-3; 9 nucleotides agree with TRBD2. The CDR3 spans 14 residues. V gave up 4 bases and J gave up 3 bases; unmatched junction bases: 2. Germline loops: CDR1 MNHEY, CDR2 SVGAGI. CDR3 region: CASSLAGETDTQYF. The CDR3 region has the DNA TGTGCCAGCAGTTTAGCGGGAGAGACAGATACGCAGTATTTT.

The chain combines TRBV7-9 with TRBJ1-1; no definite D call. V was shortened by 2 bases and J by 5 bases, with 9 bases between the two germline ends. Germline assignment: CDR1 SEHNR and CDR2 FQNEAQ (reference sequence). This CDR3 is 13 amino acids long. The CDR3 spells CASSLYTGTEAFF. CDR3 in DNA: TGTGCCAGCAGCTTATACACGGGGACTGAAGCTTTCTTT.

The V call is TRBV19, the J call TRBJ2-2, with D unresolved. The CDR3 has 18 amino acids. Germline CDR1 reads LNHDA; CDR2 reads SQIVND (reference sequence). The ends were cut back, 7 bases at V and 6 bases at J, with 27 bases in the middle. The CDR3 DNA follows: TGTGCCAGTATTCGATCTTACGACAAGGTTGGTGGGCCCGGGGAGCTGTTTTTT. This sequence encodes CASIRSYDKVGGPGELFF.

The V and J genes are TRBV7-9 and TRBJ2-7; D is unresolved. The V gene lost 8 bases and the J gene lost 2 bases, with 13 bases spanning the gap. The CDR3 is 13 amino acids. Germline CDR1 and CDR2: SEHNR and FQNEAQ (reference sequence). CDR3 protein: CASASVRTYEQYF. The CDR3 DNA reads TGTGCCAGCGCCTCGGTGCGGACCTACGAGCAGTACTTC.

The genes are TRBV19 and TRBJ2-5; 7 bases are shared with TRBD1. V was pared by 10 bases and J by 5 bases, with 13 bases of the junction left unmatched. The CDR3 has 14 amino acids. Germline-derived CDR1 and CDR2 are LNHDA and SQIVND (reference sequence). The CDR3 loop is CATTPDRVGETQYF. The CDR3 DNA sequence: TGTGCCACTACGCCCGACAGGGTGGGGGAGACCCAGTACTTC.

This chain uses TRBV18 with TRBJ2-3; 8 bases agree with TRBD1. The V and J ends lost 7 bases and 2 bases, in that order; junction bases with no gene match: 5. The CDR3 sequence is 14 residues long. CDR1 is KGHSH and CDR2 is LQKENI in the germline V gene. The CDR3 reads CASFGQGVTDTQYF. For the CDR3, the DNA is TGTGCCAGCTTTGGACAGGGAGTCACAGATACGCAGTATTTT.

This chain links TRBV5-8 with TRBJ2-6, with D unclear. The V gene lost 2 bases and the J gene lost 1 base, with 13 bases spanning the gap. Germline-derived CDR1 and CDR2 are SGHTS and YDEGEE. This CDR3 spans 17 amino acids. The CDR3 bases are TGTGCCAGCAGCTTAGAGCTAGATGGGTCTGGGGCCAACGTCCTGACTTTC. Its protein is CASSLELDGSGANVLTF.

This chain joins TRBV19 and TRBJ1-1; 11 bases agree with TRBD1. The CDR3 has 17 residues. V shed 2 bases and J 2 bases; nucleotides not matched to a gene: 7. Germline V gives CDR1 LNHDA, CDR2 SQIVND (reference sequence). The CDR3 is CASSISRDRGTNTEAFF. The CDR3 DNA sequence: TGTGCCAGTAGTATAAGTAGGGACAGGGGGACCAACACTGAAGCTTTCTTT.

In nucleotides, the CDR3 is TGTGCCAGCTCACAAAGGACAGGGTGGGAGAACACCGGGGAGCTGTTTTTT. Protein product: CASSQRTGWENTGELFF. The chain couples TRBV18 to TRBJ2-2; TRBD1 aligns across 8 bases. Unmatched junction bases numbered 8, after V lost 4 bases and J lost 1 base. Germline CDR1 reads KGHSH; CDR2 reads LQKENI. CDR3 size: 17 residues. The full variable domain, completed using reference TRBV18 and TRBJ2-2, is NAGVMQNPRHLVRRRGQEARLRCSPMKGHSHVYWYRQLPEEGLKFMVYLQKENIIDESGMPKERFSAEFPKEGPSILRIQQVVRGDSAAYFCASSQRTGWENTGELFFGEGSRLTVL.

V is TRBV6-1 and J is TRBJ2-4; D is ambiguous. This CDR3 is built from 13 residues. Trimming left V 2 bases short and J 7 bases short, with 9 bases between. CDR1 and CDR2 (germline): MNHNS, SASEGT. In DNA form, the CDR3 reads TGTGCCAGCAGTGAACTAGTCTCGAACATTCAGTACTTC. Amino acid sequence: CASSELVSNIQYF.

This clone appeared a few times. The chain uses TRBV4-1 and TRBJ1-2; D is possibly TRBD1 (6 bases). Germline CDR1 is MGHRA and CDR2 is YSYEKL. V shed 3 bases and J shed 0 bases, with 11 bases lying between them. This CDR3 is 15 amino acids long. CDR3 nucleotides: TGCGCCAGCAGCCAGCAGACAGGTGCTAACTATGGCTACACCTTC. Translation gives CASSQQTGANYGYTF.

The CDR3 reads CASSVGPPRGRNEQFF. CDR3 DNA: TGTGCCAGCAGCGTAGGCCCCCCCAGGGGGAGAAATGAGCAGTTCTTC. The chain uses TRBV9 and TRBJ2-1; 7 bases are a match to TRBD1. Trimming at V came to 0 bases and at J to 7 bases, leaving 10 bases not matched to a gene. The CDR3 consists of 16 residues. Germline CDR1 SGDLS, CDR2 YYNGEE. Full variable domain (rest looked up from reference TRBV9 and TRBJ2-1): DSGVTQTPKHLITATGQRVTLRCSPRSGDLSVYWYQQSLDQGLQFLIQYYNGEERAKGNILERFSAQQFPDLHSELNLSSLELGDSALYFCASSVGPPRGRNEQFFGPGTRLTVL.

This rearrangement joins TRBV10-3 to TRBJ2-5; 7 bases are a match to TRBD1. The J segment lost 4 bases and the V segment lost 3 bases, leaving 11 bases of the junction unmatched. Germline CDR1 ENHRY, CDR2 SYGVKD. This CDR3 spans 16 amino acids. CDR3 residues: CAISDRDRVGSETQYF. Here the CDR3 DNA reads TGTGCCATCAGTGACCGCGACAGGGTAGGGTCAGAGACCCAGTACTTC.

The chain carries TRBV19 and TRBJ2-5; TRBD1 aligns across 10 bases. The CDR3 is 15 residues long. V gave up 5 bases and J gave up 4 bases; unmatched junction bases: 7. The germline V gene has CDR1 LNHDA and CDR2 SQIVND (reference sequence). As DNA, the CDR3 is TGTGCCAGTAGTGCCGACAGGGGGCTGGGAGAGACCCAGTACTTC. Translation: CASSADRGLGETQYF.

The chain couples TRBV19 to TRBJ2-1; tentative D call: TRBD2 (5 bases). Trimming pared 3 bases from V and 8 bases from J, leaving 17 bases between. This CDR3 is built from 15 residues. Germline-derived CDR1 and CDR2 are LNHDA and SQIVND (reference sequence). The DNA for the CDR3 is TGTGCCAGTAGTATGGGCGGCCGACTACAAGATGAGCAGTTCTTC. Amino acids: CASSMGGRLQDEQFF.

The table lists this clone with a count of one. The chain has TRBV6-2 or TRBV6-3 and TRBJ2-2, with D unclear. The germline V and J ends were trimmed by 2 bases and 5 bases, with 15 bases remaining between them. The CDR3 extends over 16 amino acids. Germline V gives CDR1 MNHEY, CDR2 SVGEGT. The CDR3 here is CASSYTGSSGTGELFF. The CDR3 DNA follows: TGTGCCAGCAGTTACACTGGGTCCTCCGGGACCGGGGAGCTGTTTTTT.

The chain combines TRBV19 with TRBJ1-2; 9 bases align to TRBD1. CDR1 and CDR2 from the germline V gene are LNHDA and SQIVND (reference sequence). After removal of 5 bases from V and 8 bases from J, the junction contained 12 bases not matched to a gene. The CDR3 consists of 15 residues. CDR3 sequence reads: CASSPGQGVPLGYTF. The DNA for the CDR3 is TGTGCCAGTAGTCCGGGACAGGGAGTACCGCTGGGCTACACCTTC.

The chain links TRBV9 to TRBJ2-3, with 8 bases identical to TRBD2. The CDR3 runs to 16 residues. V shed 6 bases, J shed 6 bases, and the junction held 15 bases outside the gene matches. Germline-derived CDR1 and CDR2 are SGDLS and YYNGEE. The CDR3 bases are TGTGCCAGCACCCCCCTGGCAGCGGGAGTGCGGGATACGCAGTATTTT. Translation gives CASTPLAAGVRDTQYF.

CDR3 nucleotide sequence: TGTGCCAGCACCAAAGGACAGGGTAGGGACACTGAAGCTTTCTTT. Protein product: CASTKGQGRDTEAFF. This rearrangement joins TRBV5-8 to TRBJ1-1; 8 nucleotides agree with TRBD1. Trimming at V came to 6 bases and at J to 3 bases, leaving 10 bases not matched to a gene. The CDR3 loop spans 15 amino acids. Germline V gene lookup returns CDR1 SGHTS and CDR2 YDEGEE. Together with reference TRBV5-8 and TRBJ1-1, the CDR3 gives the full variable domain: EAGVTQSPTHLIKTRGQQATLRCSPISGHTSVYWYQQALGLGLQFLLWYDEGEERNRGNFPPRFSGRQFPNYSSELNVNALELEDSALYLCASTKGQGRDTEAFFGQGTRLTVV.

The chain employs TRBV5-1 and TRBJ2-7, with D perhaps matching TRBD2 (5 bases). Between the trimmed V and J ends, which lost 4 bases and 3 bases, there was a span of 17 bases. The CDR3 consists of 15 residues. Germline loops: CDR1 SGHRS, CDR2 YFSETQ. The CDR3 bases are TGCGCCAGCAGCGTGCTTGGGAGCGAGCACTACGAGCAGTACTTC. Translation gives CASSVLGSEHYEQYF. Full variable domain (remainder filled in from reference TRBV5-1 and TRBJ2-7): KAGVTQTPRYLIKTRGQQVTLSCSPISGHRSVSWYQQTPGQGLQFLFEYFSETQRNKGNFPGRFSGRQFSNSRSEMNVSTLELGDSALYLCASSVLGSEHYEQYFGPGTRLTVT.

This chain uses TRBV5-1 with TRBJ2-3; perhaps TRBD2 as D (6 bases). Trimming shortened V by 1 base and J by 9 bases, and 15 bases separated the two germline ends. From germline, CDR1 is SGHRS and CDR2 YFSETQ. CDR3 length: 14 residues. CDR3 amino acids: CASSLPWDFGTQYF. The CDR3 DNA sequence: TGCGCCAGCAGCTTGCCTTGGGACTTCGGCACGCAGTATTTT.

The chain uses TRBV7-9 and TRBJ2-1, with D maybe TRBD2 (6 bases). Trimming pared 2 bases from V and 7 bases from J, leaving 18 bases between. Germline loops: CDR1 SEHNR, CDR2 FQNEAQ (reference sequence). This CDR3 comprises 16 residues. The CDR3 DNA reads TGTGCCAGCAGCTTATGGCGGGACCCCCTATCGAATGAGCAGTTCTTC. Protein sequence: CASSLWRDPLSNEQFF.

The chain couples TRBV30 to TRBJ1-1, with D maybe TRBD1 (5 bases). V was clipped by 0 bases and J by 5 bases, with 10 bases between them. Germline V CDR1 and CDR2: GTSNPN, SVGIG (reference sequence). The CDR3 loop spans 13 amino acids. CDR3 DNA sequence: TGTGCCTGGAGTGTATCAGGGTTTACTGAAGCTTTCTTT. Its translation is CAWSVSGFTEAFF.

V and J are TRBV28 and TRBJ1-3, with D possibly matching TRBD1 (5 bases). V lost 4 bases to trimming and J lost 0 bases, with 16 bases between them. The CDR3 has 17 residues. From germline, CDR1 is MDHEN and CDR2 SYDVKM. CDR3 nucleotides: TGTGCCAGCAGTTCGCCCCTTGGGGCTGACTCTGGAAACACCATATATTTT. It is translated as CASSSPLGADSGNTIYF.

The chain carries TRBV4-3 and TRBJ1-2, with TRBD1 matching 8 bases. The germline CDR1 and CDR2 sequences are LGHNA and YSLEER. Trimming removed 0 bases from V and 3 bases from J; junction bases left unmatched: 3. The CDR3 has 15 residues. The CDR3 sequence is CASSQDEDRDYGYTF. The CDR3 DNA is TGCGCCAGCAGCCAAGATGAGGACAGGGACTATGGCTACACCTTC.